Sequencing of this T cell receptor beta chain was carried out in a study of regulatory T cells in long-lasting Graves disease. The overall study: New Graves' disease cases had less than 3 months of antithyroid drugs. General study points: There were preferences for TRBV28, TRBJ1-2 and TRBJ2-5 in persistent disease.

The time point: newly diagnosed GD, antithyroid drugs for less than 3 months. From RNA extracted from PBMCs, the TCR library was made. With EDTA tubes as the receptacles, approximately 10 milliliters of peripheral blood were drawn. Sequencing libraries for TCR beta were prepared with iRepertoire HTBI primers and Arm-PCR of CDR3 regions. In TCRdb, the multiplex PCR reads were re-called with MiXCR into one record per CDR3 protein. The repertoire includes 360,000 or so distinct CDR3 sequences, around 15% of them detected once, and 20% sits in the top ten. This clonotype was counted at least ten times. Its antigen is not known. V was pared by 6 bases and J by 6 bases, with 8 bases of the junction left unmatched. Germline CDR1 and CDR2: SNHLY and FYNNEI. The CDR3 length is 14 residues. The same sample was also used in a study of T cells in Graves' hyperthyroidism and ophthalmopathy. From that study: Most clonotypes that expanded in the thyroid above 0.001 also showed up in blood.

This chain joins TRBV2 and TRBJ1-5; 7 positions agree with TRBD1. Specimen: peripheral blood mononuclear cells (PBMCs), collected at new diagnosis, from a patient treated with antithyroid drugs. The origin of this receptor is a woman under 30 with Graves disease. The CDR3 nucleotides are TGTGCCAGCAGGGCGACAGGGACGGGTCAGCCCCAGCATTTT. It specifies CASRATGTGQPQHF.